The T cell receptor (beta chain) described here comes from a study of blood T cell repertoires in COVID-19. Study-wide context: PBMCs, B-cell-depleted T cells, or T cells were the source of the cDNA or gDNA that made up the material.

TCRdb's table, derived via immunoSEQ multiplex PCR, lists solely in-frame clones and lacks some. Here the sample spans some 190,000 clones, over 70% being singletons. Cohorts were based on clinical histories the participants reported. In the 2 weeks before study entry, exposed participants met a COVID-19 case, which was PCR-confirmed or clinician-diagnosed. The clonotype originates from a man in his 60s who had been exposed to COVID-19. Sequencing was done on a sample of PBMCs or T cells enriched from blood (not recorded which).

CDR3 sequence: CASSLYAGGAGNTIYF. The CDR3 DNA reads TGTGCCAGCAGCCTTTATGCAGGGGGTGCTGGAAACACCATATATTTT. J is TRBJ1-3 and V is TRBV27, with 7 bases that match TRBD1. The CDR3 spans 16 residues. Germline assignment: CDR1 MNHEY and CDR2 SMNVEV (reference sequence). J gave up 2 bases and V 6 bases, and 10 bases lay outside the gene matches.